The T cell receptor (beta chain) described here comes from a study of OX40 agonist ivuxolimab in advanced cancers. Sequenced by immunoSEQ multiplex PCR; TCRdb stores in-frame clones only, minus some. Altogether about 69,000 clones are present, about nine tenths being singletons, with the ten largest covering 2.5% to 3%. This CDR3 is built from 13 residues. The V gene lost 4 bases and the J gene lost 1 base, with 8 bases spanning the gap. Germline V gene sequence: CDR1 MNHEY, CDR2 SVGAGI. This sample comprised CD4+ or CD8+ T cells sorted from blood, obtained in a trial of the OX40 agonist ivuxolimab. This rearrangement joins TRBV6-5 to TRBJ2-7, with D unresolved. This TCR derives from an adult with an advanced solid tumor such as melanoma, head and neck, liver or kidney cancer. CDR3 nucleotides: TGTGCCAGCAGTTTGGCCGGGTCCTACGAGCAGTACTTC. Its translation: CASSLAGSYEQYF.